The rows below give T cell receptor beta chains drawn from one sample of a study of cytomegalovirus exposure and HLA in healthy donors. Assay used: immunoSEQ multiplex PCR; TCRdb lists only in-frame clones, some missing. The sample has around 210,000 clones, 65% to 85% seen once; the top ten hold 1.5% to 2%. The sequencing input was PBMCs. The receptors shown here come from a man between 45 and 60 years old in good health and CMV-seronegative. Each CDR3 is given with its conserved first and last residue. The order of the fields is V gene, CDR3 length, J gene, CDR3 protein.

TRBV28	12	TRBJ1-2	CASSLRDYGYTF
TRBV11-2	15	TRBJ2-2	CASSLWQPGTGELFF
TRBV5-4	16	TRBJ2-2	CASSLGGQGDTGELFF
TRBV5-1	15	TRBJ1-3	CASSPGGDSGNTIYF
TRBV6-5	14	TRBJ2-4	CASSSGQGKNIQYF
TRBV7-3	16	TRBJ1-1	CASSPDKLVWNTEAFF
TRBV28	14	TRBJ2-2	CASGTSGPGGELFF
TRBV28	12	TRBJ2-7	CASSRRAFEQYF
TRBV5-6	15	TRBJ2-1	CASSLHRGLGDEQFF
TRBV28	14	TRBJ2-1	CASSSLRSSNEQFF
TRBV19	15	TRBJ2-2	CASSIGRGRTGELFF
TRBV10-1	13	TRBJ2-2	CASRQGRTGELFF
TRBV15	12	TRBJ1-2	CATSDSNYGYTF
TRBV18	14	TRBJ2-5	CASRGTSGIETQYF
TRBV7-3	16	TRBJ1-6	CASSLTGQGANSPLHF
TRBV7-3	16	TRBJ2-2	CASSPGWGGRTGELFF
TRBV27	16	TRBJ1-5	CASSFRGRNSNQPQHF
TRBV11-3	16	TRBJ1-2	CASSFRRQGLDYGYTF
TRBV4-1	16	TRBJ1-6	CASSQDSGAGASPLHF
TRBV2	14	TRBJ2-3	CASNPGLVTDTQYF
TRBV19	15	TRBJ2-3	CASSQVAVTTDTQYF
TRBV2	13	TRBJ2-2	CASRGQGIGELFF
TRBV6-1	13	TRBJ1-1	CASSGQGNTEAFF
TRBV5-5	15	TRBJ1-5	CASSLEQGVRQPQHF
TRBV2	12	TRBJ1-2	CASSATGYGYTF
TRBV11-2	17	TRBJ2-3	CASISPSAGGILDTQYF
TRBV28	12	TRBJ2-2	CASSLSVGELFF
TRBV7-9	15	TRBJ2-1	CASSLETGGNNEQFF
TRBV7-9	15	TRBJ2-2	CASSPGQGLTGELFF
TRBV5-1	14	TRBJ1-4	CASSLQGSNEKLFF
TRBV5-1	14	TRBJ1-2	CASSLGQGLEGYTF
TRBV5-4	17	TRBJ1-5	CASSLGRGEYSNQPQHF
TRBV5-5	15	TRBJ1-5	CASSQGQNSNQPQHF
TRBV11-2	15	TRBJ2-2	CASSFGGPNTGELFF
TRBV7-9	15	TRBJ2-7	CASSPPGLAGFEQYF
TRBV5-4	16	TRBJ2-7	CASSTRTSHRAYEQYF
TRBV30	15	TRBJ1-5	CAWSVYSGGNQPQHF
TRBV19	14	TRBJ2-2	CASLRDRNTGELFF
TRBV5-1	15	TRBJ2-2	CASSLGQGGAGELFF
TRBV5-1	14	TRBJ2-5	CASSLNGRAETQYF
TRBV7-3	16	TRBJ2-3	CASSFGTGIATDTQYF
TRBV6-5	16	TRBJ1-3	CASSYDWTVSGNTIYF